This TCR beta chain appears in the sequencing data of a study of shared clonotypes between healthy human individuals. The V gene lost 6 bases and the J gene lost 5 bases, with 20 bases spanning the gap. Looked up from germline, CDR1 is SGHRS and CDR2 is YFSETQ. The CDR3 runs to 15 residues. TCRdb keeps only in-frame clones here, not all; method: immunoSEQ multiplex PCR. This table holds around 330,000 clones, under 80% found once. The genes are TRBV5-1 and TRBJ2-5; maybe TRBD2 (7 bases). The sequence was collected from a man aged 30 to 39 in good health. Sequencing was performed on memory CD4+ T cells sorted from blood. As for subset: CD45RA-negative fraction. The CDR3: CASTTGNHGGETQYF. The CDR3 nucleotides read TGCGCCAGCACCACAGGGAACCACGGGGGGGAGACCCAGTACTTC.